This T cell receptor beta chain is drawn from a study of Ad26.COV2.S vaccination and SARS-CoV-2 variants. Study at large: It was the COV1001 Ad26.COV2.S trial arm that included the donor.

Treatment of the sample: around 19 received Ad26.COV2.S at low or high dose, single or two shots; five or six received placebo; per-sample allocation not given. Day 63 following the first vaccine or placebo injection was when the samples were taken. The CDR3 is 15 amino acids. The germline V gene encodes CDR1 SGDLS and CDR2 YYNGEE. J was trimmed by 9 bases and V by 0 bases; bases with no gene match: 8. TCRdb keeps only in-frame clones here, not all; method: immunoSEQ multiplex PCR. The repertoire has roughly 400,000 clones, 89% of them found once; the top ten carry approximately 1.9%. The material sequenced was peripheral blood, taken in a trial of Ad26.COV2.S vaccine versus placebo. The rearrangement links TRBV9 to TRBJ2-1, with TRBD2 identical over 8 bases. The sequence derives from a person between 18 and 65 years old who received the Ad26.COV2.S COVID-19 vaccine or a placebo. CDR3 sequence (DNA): TGTGCCAGCAGCGTAGGATCGGGACTAGTCGGTGAGCAGTTCTTC. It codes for CASSVGSGLVGEQFF.